This T cell receptor beta chain was recovered during a study of T-cell memory formation after mild COVID-19. TCRdb itself ran the 5' RACE reads through MiXCR, one entry per CDR3 protein. In the table there are about 150,000 distinct CDR3 sequences, 10% to 15% of which are singletons. Whole-study findings and limits: The main location of contracting CD4+ clones was CM and EM, and that of contracting CD8+ clones was EMRA.

Points on this clonotype: What it binds is unknown.

This TCR derives from a man aged 18 to 35 who had mild COVID-19 (a few samples of this study predate the infection). Cell type and time point are not known. The source material was PBMCs or a T cell subset sorted from them (not recorded which).

CDR3 region: CASRTGVLNQPQHF. The CDR3 DNA reads as TGTGCCAGCAGGACAGGGGTCCTCAATCAGCCCCAGCATTTT. The chain is built from TRBV6-1 and TRBJ1-5; 8 bases agree with TRBD1. CDR3 size: 14 residues. Trimming cost V 6 bases and J 3 bases; bases outside gene matches: 4. Germline CDR1 is MNHNS and CDR2 is SASEGT.